This TCR beta chain was recorded in a study of T cells in Graves' hyperthyroidism and ophthalmopathy. In this sample, this clonotype turned up a few times. The antigen is unknown. This CDR3 contains 13 residues. The germline CDR1 and CDR2 sequences are MRHNA and SNTAGT. V shed 3 bases and J shed 0 bases, with 5 bases lying between them. The study left out patients who had uncontrolled infection, other autoimmune disease, pregnancy or lactation. Diagnosing involved the use of clinical symptoms, serum thyroxine and TRAb, thyroid ultrasound and orbital computed tomography. RNA transcripts were the template for amplifying TCR beta CDR3 regions. RT-PCR in the first round (using the HTBI primer set) targeted the TCR CDR3. TCRdb reprocessed the multiplex PCR reads via MiXCR and lists one record per CDR3 protein. The table includes about 690,000 distinct CDR3 sequences, around a sixth detected once. Findings and limits, study-wide: Among thyroid clonotypes expanded above 0.001, most also appeared in blood. The model made its ophthalmopathy prediction, and onset followed a median 6.5 months later.

Sequencing was done on a sample of blood. This receptor was taken from a man in his fifties or sixties with Graves' hyperthyroidism. The V gene is TRBV6-4, the J gene TRBJ1-1; D remains ambiguous. CDR3 region: CASSELLNTEAFF. Here the CDR3 DNA reads TGTGCCAGCAGTGAACTCTTGAACACTGAAGCTTTCTTT.